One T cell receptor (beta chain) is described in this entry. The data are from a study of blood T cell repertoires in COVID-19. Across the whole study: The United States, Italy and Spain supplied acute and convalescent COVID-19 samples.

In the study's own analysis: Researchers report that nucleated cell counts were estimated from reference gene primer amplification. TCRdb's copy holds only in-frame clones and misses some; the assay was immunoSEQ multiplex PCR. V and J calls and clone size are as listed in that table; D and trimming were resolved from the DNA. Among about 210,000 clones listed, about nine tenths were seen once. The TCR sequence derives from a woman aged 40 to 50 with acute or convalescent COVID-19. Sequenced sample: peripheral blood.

The CDR3 is CATDGTAPLRTQYF. The CDR3 DNA sequence: TGTGCCACCGACGGGACAGCCCCTCTGAGGACCCAGTACTTC. V is TRBV5-8 and J is TRBJ2-5, with 7 nucleotides matching TRBD1. This CDR3 has 14 amino acids. CDR1 SGHTS and CDR2 YDEGEE come from the germline V gene. J lost 7 bases, V lost 9 bases, and 15 bases had no gene match.